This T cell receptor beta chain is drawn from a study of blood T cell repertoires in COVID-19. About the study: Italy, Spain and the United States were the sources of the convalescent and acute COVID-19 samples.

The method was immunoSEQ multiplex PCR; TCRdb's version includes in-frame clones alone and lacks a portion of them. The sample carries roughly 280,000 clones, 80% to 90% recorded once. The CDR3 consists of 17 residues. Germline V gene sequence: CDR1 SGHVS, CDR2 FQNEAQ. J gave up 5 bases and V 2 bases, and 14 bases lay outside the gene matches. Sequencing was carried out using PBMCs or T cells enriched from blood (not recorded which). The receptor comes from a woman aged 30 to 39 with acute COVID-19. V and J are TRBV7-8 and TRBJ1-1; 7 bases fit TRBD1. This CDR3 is CASSLSGTGRGQTEAFF. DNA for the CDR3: TGTGCCAGCAGCTTAAGTGGTACAGGGCGGGGACAGACTGAAGCTTTCTTT.